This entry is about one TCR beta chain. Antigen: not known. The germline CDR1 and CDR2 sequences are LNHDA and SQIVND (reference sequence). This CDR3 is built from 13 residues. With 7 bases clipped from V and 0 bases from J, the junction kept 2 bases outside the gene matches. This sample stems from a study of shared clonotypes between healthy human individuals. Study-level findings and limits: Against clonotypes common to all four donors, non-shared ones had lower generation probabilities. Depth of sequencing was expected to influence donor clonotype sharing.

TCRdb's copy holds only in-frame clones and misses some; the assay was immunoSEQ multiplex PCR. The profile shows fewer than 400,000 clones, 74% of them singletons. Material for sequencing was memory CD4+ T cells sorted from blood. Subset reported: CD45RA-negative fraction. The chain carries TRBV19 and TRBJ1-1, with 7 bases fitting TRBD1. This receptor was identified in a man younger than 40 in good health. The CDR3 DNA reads TGTGCCAGTAAGGACAGGATGAACACTGAAGCTTTCTTT. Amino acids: CASKDRMNTEAFF.